This TCR beta chain emerged from a study of identical twins. Donors were all healthy Caucasians. Template switching created a universal primer site, and the cDNA included unique molecular identifiers. TCRdb re-analysed the 5' RACE reads in MiXCR, keeping a single row per CDR3 protein. The sample records a few hundred thousand distinct CDR3 sequences, 9% to 10% being singletons. Another study also made use of these data, one on yellow fever vaccine responses in identical twins.

The material sequenced was PBMCs. This clonotype was obtained from a woman aged 18 to 35 in good health.

CDR3 loop: CATTRGGGGTYEQYF. CDR3 coding DNA: TGTGCCACAACCCGAGGGGGAGGGGGCACCTACGAGCAGTACTTC. The chain combines TRBV15 with TRBJ2-7; D assignment may be TRBD1 or TRBD2 (7 bases each). There are 15 residues in the CDR3. Trimming removed 9 bases at V and 2 bases at J, with 20 bases between. Germline-derived CDR1 and CDR2 are LNHNV and YYDKDF (reference sequence).